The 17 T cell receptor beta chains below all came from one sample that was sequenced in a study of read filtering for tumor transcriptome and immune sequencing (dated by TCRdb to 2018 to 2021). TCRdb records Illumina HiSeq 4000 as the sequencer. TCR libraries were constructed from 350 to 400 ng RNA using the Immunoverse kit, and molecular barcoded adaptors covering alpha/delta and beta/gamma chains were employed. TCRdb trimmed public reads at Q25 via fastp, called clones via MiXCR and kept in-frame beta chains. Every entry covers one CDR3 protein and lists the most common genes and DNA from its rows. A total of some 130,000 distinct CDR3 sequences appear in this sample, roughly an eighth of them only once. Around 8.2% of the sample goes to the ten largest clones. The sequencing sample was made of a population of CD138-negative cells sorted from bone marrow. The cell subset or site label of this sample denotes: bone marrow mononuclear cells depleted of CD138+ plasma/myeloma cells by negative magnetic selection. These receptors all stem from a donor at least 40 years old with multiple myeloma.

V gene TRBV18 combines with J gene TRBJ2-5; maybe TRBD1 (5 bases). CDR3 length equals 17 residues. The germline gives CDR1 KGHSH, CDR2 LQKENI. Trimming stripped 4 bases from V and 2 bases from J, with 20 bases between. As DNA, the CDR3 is TGTGCCAGCTCACTACTTGCCCTCGACAGATTACAAGAGACCCAGTACTTC. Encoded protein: CASSLLALDRLQETQYF.

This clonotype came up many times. The CDR3 DNA reads as TGTGCCAGCAGCCCCGAGGGGGGGCGCACCGGGGAGCTGTTTTTT. This encodes CASSPEGGRTGELFF. The rearrangement joins TRBV12-3 or TRBV12-4 to TRBJ2-2; D is perhaps TRBD2 (7 bases). The CDR3 is 15 residues long. The V and J ends lost 6 bases and 4 bases respectively, with 15 bases between them.

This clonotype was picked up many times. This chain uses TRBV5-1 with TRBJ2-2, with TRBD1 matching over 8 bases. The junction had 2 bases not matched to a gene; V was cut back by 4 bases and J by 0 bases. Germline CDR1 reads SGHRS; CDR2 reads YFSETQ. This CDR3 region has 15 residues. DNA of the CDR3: TGCGCCAGCAGCATGGACAGGGCGAACACCGGGGAGCTGTTTTTT. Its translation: CASSMDRANTGELFF.

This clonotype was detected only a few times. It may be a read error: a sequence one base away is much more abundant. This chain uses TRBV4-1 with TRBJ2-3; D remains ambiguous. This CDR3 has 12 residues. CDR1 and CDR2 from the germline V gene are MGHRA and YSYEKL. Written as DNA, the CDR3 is TGCGCCAGCAGCCCCGTTGGAGATAGGCAGTATTTT. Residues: CASSPVGDRQYF.

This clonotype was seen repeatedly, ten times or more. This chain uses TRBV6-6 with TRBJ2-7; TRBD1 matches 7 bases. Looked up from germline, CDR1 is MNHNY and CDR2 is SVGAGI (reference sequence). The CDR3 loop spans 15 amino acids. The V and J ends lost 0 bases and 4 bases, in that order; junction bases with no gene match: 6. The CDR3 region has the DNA TGTGCCAGCAGTTACTCGACAGGGAGAGGGTACGAGCAGTACTTC. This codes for CASSYSTGRGYEQYF.

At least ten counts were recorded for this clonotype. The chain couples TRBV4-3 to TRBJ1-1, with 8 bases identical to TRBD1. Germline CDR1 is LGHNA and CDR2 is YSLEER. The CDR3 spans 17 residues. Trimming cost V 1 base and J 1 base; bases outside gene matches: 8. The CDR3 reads CASSQGTGRTPNTEAFF. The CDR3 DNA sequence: TGCGCCAGCAGCCAAGGGACAGGGAGAACCCCGAACACTGAAGCTTTCTTT.

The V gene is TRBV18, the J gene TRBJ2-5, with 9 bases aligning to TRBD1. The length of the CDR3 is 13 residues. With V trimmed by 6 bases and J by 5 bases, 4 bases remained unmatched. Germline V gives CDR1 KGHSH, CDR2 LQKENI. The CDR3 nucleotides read TGTGCCAGCTCGGTCGGACAGGGGGAGACCCAGTACTTC. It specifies CASSVGQGETQYF. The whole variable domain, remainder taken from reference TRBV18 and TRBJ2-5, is NAGVMQNPRHLVRRRGQEARLRCSPMKGHSHVYWYRQLPEEGLKFMVYLQKENIIDESGMPKERFSAEFPKEGPSILRIQQVVRGDSAAYFCASSVGQGETQYFGPGTRLLVL.

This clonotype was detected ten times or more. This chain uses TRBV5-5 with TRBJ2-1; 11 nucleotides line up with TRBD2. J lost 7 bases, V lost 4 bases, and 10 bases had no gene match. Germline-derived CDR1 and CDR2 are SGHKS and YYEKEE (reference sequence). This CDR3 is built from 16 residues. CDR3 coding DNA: TGTGCCAGCAGCCCCCAAACTAGCGGGAGTACGAATGAGCAGTTCTTC. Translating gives CASSPQTSGSTNEQFF. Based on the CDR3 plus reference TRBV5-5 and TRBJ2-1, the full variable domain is DAGVTQSPTHLIKTRGQQVTLRCSPISGHKSVSWYQQVLGQGPQFIFQYYEKEERGRGNFPDRFSARQFPNYSSELNVNALLLGDSALYLCASSPQTSGSTNEQFFGPGTRLTVL.

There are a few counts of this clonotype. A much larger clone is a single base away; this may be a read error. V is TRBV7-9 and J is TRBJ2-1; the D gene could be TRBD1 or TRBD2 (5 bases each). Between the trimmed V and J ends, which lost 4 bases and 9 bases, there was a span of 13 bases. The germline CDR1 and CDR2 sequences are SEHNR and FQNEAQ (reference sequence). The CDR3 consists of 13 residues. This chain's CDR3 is CASSSRRDGEQFF. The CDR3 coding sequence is TGTGCCAGCAGCTCGCGCAGGGACGGTGAGCAGTTCTTC.

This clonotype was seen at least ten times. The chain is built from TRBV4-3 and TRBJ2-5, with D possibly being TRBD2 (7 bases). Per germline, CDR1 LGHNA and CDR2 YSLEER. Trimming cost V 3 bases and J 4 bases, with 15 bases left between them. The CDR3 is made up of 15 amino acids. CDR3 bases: TGCGCCAGCAGCCAGGGAGGGGGTCCGGGAGAGACCCAGTACTTC. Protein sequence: CASSQGGGPGETQYF.

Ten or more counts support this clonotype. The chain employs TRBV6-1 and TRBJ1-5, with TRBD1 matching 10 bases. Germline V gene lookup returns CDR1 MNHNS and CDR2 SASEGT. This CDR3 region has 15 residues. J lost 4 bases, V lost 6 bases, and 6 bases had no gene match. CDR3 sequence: CASSFGTGVNQPQHF. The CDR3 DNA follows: TGTGCCAGCAGCTTCGGGACAGGGGTTAATCAGCCCCAGCATTTT.

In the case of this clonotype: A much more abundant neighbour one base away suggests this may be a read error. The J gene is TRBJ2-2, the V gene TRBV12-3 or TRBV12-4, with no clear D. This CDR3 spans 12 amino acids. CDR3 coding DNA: TGTGCCTGCAGTTCGAGCCCCGGGGAGCTGTTTTTT. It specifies CACSSSPGELFF.

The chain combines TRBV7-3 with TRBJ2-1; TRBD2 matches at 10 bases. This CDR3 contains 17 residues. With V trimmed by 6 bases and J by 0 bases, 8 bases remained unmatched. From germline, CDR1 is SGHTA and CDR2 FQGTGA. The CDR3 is CASSSLAGECSYNEQFF. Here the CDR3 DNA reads TGTGCCAGCAGTTCTCTAGCGGGAGAGTGCTCCTACAATGAGCAGTTCTTC.

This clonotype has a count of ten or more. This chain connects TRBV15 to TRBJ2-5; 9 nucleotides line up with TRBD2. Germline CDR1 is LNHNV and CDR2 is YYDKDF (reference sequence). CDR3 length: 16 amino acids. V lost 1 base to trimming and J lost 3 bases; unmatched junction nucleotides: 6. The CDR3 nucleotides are TGTGCCACCAGCAGAGGGGCTAGCGGGACAGAAGAGACCCAGTACTTC. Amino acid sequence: CATSRGASGTEETQYF. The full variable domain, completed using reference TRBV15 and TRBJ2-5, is DAMVIQNPRYQVTQFGKPVTLSCSQTLNHNVMYWYQQKSSQAPKLLFHYYDKDFNNEADTPDNFQSRRPNTSFCFLDIRSPGLGDTAMYLCATSRGASGTEETQYFGPGTRLLVL.

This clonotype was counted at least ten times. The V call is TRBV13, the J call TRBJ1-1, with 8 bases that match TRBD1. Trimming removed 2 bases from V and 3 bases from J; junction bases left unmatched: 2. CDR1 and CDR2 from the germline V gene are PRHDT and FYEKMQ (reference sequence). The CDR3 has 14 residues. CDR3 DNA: TGTGCCAGCAGCTTAACAGGGGGTGACACTGAAGCTTTCTTT. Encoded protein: CASSLTGGDTEAFF.

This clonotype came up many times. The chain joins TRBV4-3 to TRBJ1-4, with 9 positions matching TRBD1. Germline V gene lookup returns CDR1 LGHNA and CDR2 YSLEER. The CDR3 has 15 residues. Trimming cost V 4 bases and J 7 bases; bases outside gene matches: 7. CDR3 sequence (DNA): TGCGCCAGCAGCCCAGGGGACAGGGATGTTGAAAAACTGTTTTTT. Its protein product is CASSPGDRDVEKLFF.

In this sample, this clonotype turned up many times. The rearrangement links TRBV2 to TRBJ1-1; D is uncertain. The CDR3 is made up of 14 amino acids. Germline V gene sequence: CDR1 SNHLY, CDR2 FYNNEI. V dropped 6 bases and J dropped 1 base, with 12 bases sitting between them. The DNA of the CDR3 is TGTGCCAGCAGGTCCTTCTCAGGGAACACTGAAGCTTTCTTT. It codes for CASRSFSGNTEAFF.